What follows are 27 T cell receptor beta chains derived from one specimen sequenced in a study of neurological immune-mediated disorders. TCRdb re-called the 5' RACE reads with MiXCR, one entry per CDR3 protein. The sample lists 20,000 to 25,000 distinct CDR3 sequences, less than 11% seen once, with roughly 22% in the top ten. Sequenced: PBMCs. Source of these receptors: a woman between 55 and 75 years old with HTLV-1-associated myelopathy (HAM/TSP).

This clonotype was counted ten times or more. The rearrangement links TRBV6-5 to TRBJ2-7; 11 nucleotides match TRBD1. Germline V gene sequence: CDR1 MNHEY, CDR2 SVGAGI. The CDR3 totals 13 residues. Trimming at V came to 6 bases and at J to 6 bases, leaving 4 bases not matched to a gene. CDR3 sequence: CASRDRGRGEQYF. CDR3 nucleotide sequence: TGTGCCAGCAGGGACAGGGGGCGCGGCGAGCAGTACTTC.

This clonotype was found many times. The CDR3 nucleotides read TGCGCCAGCAGCTTGGGGGGGTCGGCGCAATATGGCTACACCTTC. It is translated as CASSLGGSAQYGYTF. This chain connects TRBV5-1 to TRBJ1-2; the D gene is possibly TRBD1 (5 bases). Trimming stripped 0 bases from V and 5 bases from J, with 14 bases between. This CDR3 has 15 residues. Germline assignment: CDR1 SGHRS and CDR2 YFSETQ.

This clonotype was picked up many times. The CDR3 loop is CSVDAGGLGYNEQFF. The CDR3 DNA is TGCAGCGTTGATGCCGGGGGTTTGGGGTACAATGAGCAGTTCTTC. The rearrangement joins TRBV29-1 to TRBJ2-1; D may be TRBD2 (6 bases). Germline CDR1 and CDR2: SQVTM and ANQGSEA. V was trimmed by 3 bases and J by 4 bases, leaving 16 bases between them. CDR3 length: 15 amino acids.

This clonotype was found many times. An end of the junction does not agree with germline; a read error may underlie this. The gene calls are TRBV5-1 and TRBJ1-2, with 7 bases matching TRBD1. The CDR3 spans 12 residues. CDR1 and CDR2 (germline): SGHRS, YFSETQ. CDR3 region: CASSLGTGTAYF. CDR3 sequence (DNA): TGCGCCAGCAGCTTGGGCACCGGGACAGCCTACTTC.

This clonotype was seen many times. The V and J genes are TRBV28 and TRBJ2-5, with TRBD1 matching 11 bases. This CDR3 comprises 15 residues. V was pared by 3 bases and J by 5 bases, with 5 bases of the junction left unmatched. Germline V gene lookup returns CDR1 MDHEN and CDR2 SYDVKM. The CDR3 is CASSFRTGGMETQYF. The CDR3 DNA sequence: TGTGCCAGCAGTTTTAGGACAGGGGGCATGGAGACCCAGTACTTC.

This clonotype was recorded many times. The V gene is TRBV7-9, the J gene TRBJ2-5; maybe TRBD2 (6 bases). CDR1 and CDR2 from the germline V gene are SEHNR and FQNEAQ (reference sequence). Deletions cut 5 bases from V and 1 base from J, with 14 bases between. CDR3 length: 15 amino acids. The CDR3 reads CASSPLGRLQETQYF. CDR3 in DNA: TGTGCCAGCAGCCCCCTGGGGAGGCTCCAAGAGACCCAGTACTTC.

Ten or more counts support this clonotype. The CDR3 sequence: CSAADTQATNEKLFF. The CDR3 region has the DNA TGCAGTGCGGCGGACACCCAGGCAACTAATGAAAAACTGTTTTTT. The chain combines TRBV20-1 with TRBJ1-4; D might be TRBD1 (5 bases). Germline V gene sequence: CDR1 DFQATT, CDR2 SNEGSKA (reference sequence). This CDR3 contains 15 residues. Trimming stripped 6 bases from V and 0 bases from J, with 14 bases between.

This clonotype was detected many times. The rearrangement uses TRBV7-9 and TRBJ2-1; D call uncertain. The germline V gene has CDR1 SEHNR and CDR2 FQNEAQ (reference sequence). V was trimmed by 5 bases and J by 8 bases, leaving 13 bases between them. CDR3 length equals 13 residues. CDR3 loop: CASSRRKRDEQFF. The CDR3 DNA follows: TGTGCCAGCAGCAGACGAAAAAGGGATGAGCAGTTCTTC.

Comment on this clonotype: A read error may explain this, as a much larger clone is one base away. The chain carries TRBV5-6 and TRBJ2-1, with TRBD2 identical over 15 bases. The CDR3 extends over 15 amino acids. The germline V gene has CDR1 SGHDT and CDR2 YYEEEE. The CDR3 DNA sequence: TGTGCCAGCAAAGGACTAGCGGGGGGGCACAATGATCAGTTCTTC. This translates into CASKGLAGGHNDQFF. Drawing the rest from reference TRBV5-6 and TRBJ2-1, the complete variable domain is DAGVTQSPTHLIKTRGQQVTLRCSPKSGHDTVSWYQQALGQGPQFIFQYYEEEERQRGNFPDRFSGHQFPNYSSELNVNALLLGDSALYLCASKGLAGGHNDQFFGPGTRLTVL.

In this sample, this clonotype turned up many times. Its ends do not fully match the called genes, so a read error is possible. V and J are TRBV2 and TRBJ2-1, with 10 bases lining up with TRBD1. The CDR3 is 13 amino acids. CDR1 and CDR2 from the germline V gene are SNHLY and FYNNEI. The CDR3: CASSESTGGPPVF. The CDR3 DNA is TGTGCCAGCAGTGAATCGACAGGGGGCCCGCCGGTATTC.

At least ten counts were recorded for this clonotype. The chain links TRBV18 to TRBJ2-2, with 7 positions matching TRBD1. Germline loops: CDR1 KGHSH, CDR2 LQKENI. Trimming removed 3 bases from V and 1 base from J; junction bases left unmatched: 5. This CDR3 is built from 16 residues. CDR3 loop: CASSPMQGVNTGELFF. The CDR3 bases are TGTGCCAGCTCACCGATGCAGGGGGTGAACACCGGGGAGCTGTTTTTT.

The genes are TRBV5-1 and TRBJ2-3; D is uncertain. Germline V gene sequence: CDR1 SGHRS, CDR2 YFSETQ. V lost 0 bases to trimming and J lost 0 bases, with 11 bases between them. The CDR3 spans 16 residues. CDR3 amino acids: CASSLVGSRSTDTQYF. The CDR3 bases are TGCGCCAGCAGCTTGGTGGGCTCCCGGAGCACAGATACGCAGTATTTT. Combining the CDR3 with reference TRBV5-1 and TRBJ2-3 gives the whole variable domain KAGVTQTPRYLIKTRGQQVTLSCSPISGHRSVSWYQQTPGQGLQFLFEYFSETQRNKGNFPGRFSGRQFSNSRSEMNVSTLELGDSALYLCASSLVGSRSTDTQYFGPGTRLTVL.

This clonotype was recorded many times. The rearrangement joins TRBV29-1 to TRBJ1-2, with 8 bases identical to TRBD1. The J segment lost 7 bases and the V segment lost 2 bases, leaving 21 bases of the junction unmatched. The CDR3 is 18 residues long. Germline V gene lookup returns CDR1 SQVTM and CDR2 ANQGSEA. CDR3 DNA: TGCAGCGTTGAACTACTAACCGGGACAGGCCAGGGGGGATCTGGCTACACCTTC. It encodes CSVELLTGTGQGGSGYTF.

The V call is TRBV20-1, the J call TRBJ2-5, with D unresolved. The CDR3 extends over 11 amino acids. V lost 2 bases and J 7 bases, leaving 8 bases between the germline ends. Germline CDR1 is DFQATT and CDR2 is SNEGSKA (reference sequence). The CDR3 nucleotides are TGCAGTGCTAGACTAGAAGCGACCCAGTACTTC. Amino acid sequence: CSARLEATQYF.

This clonotype has at least ten counts. The rearrangement joins TRBV2 to TRBJ1-2; D gene uncertain. Trimming removed 4 bases at V and 4 bases at J, with 7 bases between. From germline, CDR1 is SNHLY and CDR2 FYNNEI. The CDR3 contains 12 residues. CDR3 in amino acids: CASSGHGYGYTF. Here the CDR3 DNA reads TGTGCCAGCAGTGGTCATGGCTATGGCTACACCTTC.

There are many counts of this clonotype. The V and J genes are TRBV19 and TRBJ2-7; D not certain. CDR1 LNHDA and CDR2 SQIVND come from the germline V gene (reference sequence). Trimming took off 4 bases at V and 0 bases at J, with 10 bases between the two ends. The CDR3 consists of 14 residues. CDR3 nucleotides: TGTGCCAGTAGTAATGATCAGAGCTCCTACGAGCAGTACTTC. Protein: CASSNDQSSYEQYF.

The table lists this clonotype with many counts. The chain employs TRBV20-1 and TRBJ2-7; D may correspond to TRBD1 or TRBD2 (5 bases each). V was pared by 5 bases and J by 2 bases, with 19 bases between. CDR1 is DFQATT and CDR2 is SNEGSKA in the germline V gene (reference sequence). The CDR3 loop spans 15 amino acids. CDR3 sequence (DNA): TGCAGTGCTGTATATCCCGGGACGCCCGCCTACGAGCAGTACTTC. Encoded protein: CSAVYPGTPAYEQYF.

In its sample, this clonotype was seen many times. The rearrangement links TRBV14 to TRBJ2-1; 7 bases are a match to TRBD2. Germline CDR1 reads SGHDN; CDR2 reads FVKESK. This CDR3 is built from 16 residues. The V segment lost 3 bases and the J segment 1 base; nucleotides outside the gene matches: 6. CDR3 amino acids: CASSHGGLSSYNEQFF. The CDR3, as DNA: TGTGCCAGCAGCCATGGGGGACTATCGTCCTACAATGAGCAGTTCTTC.

This clonotype was detected ten times or more. The chain combines TRBV13 with TRBJ2-1; D is unclear. In germline, CDR1 is PRHDT, CDR2 FYEKMQ (reference sequence). CDR3 length: 15 amino acids. V was clipped by 5 bases and J by 9 bases, with 20 bases between them. The CDR3 DNA reads TGTGCCAGCAGCAGATCCCGGACGATCTCTGGTGAGCAGTTCTTC. This gives the protein CASSRSRTISGEQFF.

This clonotype was observed a handful of times. The chain has TRBV30 and TRBJ1-5; D gene ambiguous. Germline V lookup: CDR1 GTSNPN, CDR2 SVGIG (reference sequence). The CDR3 extends over 13 amino acids. The V and J ends lost 0 bases and 5 bases respectively, with 8 bases between them. This chain's CDR3 is CAWSVQRDQPQHF. The CDR3 DNA sequence: TGTGCCTGGAGTGTACAAAGGGATCAGCCCCAGCATTTT.

This clonotype was seen many times. The chain couples TRBV30 to TRBJ1-1; 9 bases line up with TRBD1. CDR3 length: 13 residues. The germline V gene has CDR1 GTSNPN and CDR2 SVGIG (reference sequence). Losses at the gene ends were 5 bases for V and 2 bases for J; bases not matched to a gene: 3. The CDR3 spells CAWGTGTNTEAFF. Here the CDR3 DNA reads TGTGCCTGGGGGACAGGGACTAACACTGAAGCTTTCTTT.

This clonotype occurred many times. The V and J genes are TRBV6-5 and TRBJ1-1; a possible D gene is TRBD1 (6 bases). V lost 0 bases and J lost 4, with 18 bases in between. The CDR3 runs 17 residues. The V gene's germline CDR1 is MNHEY and CDR2 SVGAGI. As DNA, the CDR3 is TGTGCCAGCAGTTACTCAGCGGGGGGCGAGCCTGCCACTGAAGCTTTCTTT. It translates to CASSYSAGGEPATEAFF.

The sample holds many counts of this clonotype. The rearrangement uses TRBV10-1 and TRBJ2-6, with TRBD1 identical over 7 bases. Germline trimming cut 3 bases from V and 0 bases from J; bases unmatched to any gene: 5. In germline, CDR1 is WNHNN, CDR2 SYGVQD (reference sequence). The CDR3 loop spans 17 amino acids. The CDR3 DNA reads TGCGCCAGCAGTGATGGGGACAGCGGCTCTGGGGCCAACGTCCTGACTTTC. As protein: CASSDGDSGSGANVLTF.

The J gene is TRBJ2-2, the V gene TRBV28; the match to TRBD2 covers 7 bases. Germline-derived CDR1 and CDR2 are MDHEN and SYDVKM. With 6 bases clipped from V and 4 bases from J, the junction kept 5 bases outside the gene matches. This CDR3 has 14 residues. CDR3: CASRGGGTTGELFF. The CDR3, as DNA: TGTGCCAGCAGGGGCGGGGGAACCACCGGGGAGCTGTTTTTT.

In its sample, this clonotype was seen many times. The rearrangement uses TRBV5-1 and TRBJ1-4, with TRBD1 matching over 7 bases. The CDR3 extends over 16 amino acids. Germline V gene lookup returns CDR1 SGHRS and CDR2 YFSETQ. V lost 4 bases, J lost 3 bases, and 9 bases stayed unmatched. The chain's CDR3 is CASSDTGQPSNEKLFF. CDR3 DNA: TGCGCCAGCAGCGACACGGGACAGCCCTCTAATGAAAAACTGTTTTTT.

The table lists this clonotype with a count of one. The chain is built from TRBV9 and TRBJ2-3; 8 bases are a match to TRBD1. V lost 4 bases and J lost 8; bases outside the gene matches: 6. The CDR3 has 13 amino acids. The germline V gene encodes CDR1 SGDLS and CDR2 YYNGEE. The CDR3 nucleotides are TGTGCCAGCAGCCCCAGGACAGGGATTACGCAGTATTTT. Protein product: CASSPRTGITQYF.

This clonotype was found many times. The J gene is TRBJ1-2, the V gene TRBV7-9, with D possibly matching TRBD1 (6 bases). Germline-derived CDR1 and CDR2 are SEHNR and FQNEAQ (reference sequence). The CDR3 consists of 18 residues. Trimming shortened V by 6 bases and J by 0 bases, and 23 bases separated the two germline ends. CDR3 DNA sequence: TGTGCCAGCAGACCCTCCGGGACAAGGCTCCCTTCTAACTATGGCTACACCTTC. Amino acid sequence: CASRPSGTRLPSNYGYTF.